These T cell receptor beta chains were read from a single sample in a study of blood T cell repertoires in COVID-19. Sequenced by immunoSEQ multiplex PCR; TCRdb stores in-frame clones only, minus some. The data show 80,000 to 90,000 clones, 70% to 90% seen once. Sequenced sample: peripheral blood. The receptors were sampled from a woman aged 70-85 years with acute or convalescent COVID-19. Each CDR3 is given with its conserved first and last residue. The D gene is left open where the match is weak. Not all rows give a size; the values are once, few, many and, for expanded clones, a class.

TGTGCCAGCAGAAGTACAGGTTACACCGGGGAGCTGTTTTTT,CASRSTGYTGELFF,TRBV6-5,NA,TRBJ2-2,NA
TGTGCCAGCAGTTTAGTCCCGGACAGACGCTCCTACAATGAGCAGTTCTTC,CASSLVPDRRSYNEQFF,TRBV28,NA,TRBJ2-1,NA
TGTGCCAGTAGTATATCAGGGCGCACAGATACGCAGTATTTT,CASSISGRTDTQYF,TRBV19,NA,TRBJ2-3,NA
TGTGCCACCAGTGATTTGATGACAAAGGATGGCTACACCTTC,CATSDLMTKDGYTF,TRBV24-1,NA,TRBJ1-2,NA
TGTGCCAGCAGCTTAGGGGAGGGCGGGGGCAGTTCACCCCTCCACTTT,CASSLGEGGGSSPLHF,TRBV11-2,NA,TRBJ1-6,NA
TGTGCCAGCGGTAGGGACAGGGGGACAGATACGCAGTATTTT,CASGRDRGTDTQYF,TRBV2,TRBD1,TRBJ2-3,NA
TGTGCCAGCAGCTTAGATAACAGGGGAAATTCACCCCTCCACTTT,CASSLDNRGNSPLHF,TRBV11-2,TRBD1,TRBJ1-6,once
TGTGCCAGCAGCCAAGGAGTTTGGGTCGCGGGGGACTACAATGAGCAGTTCTTC,CASSQGVWVAGDYNEQFF,TRBV3-1/TRBV3-2,TRBD2,TRBJ2-1,NA
TGTGCCAGCTCACCCCCCCAACAGGGATCTGGAAACACCATATATTTT,CASSPPQQGSGNTIYF,TRBV18,NA,TRBJ1-3,NA
TGCGCCAGCAGTGAGTTTGCGGGGGCCTACAATGAGCAGTTCTTC,CASSEFAGAYNEQFF,TRBV10-1,TRBD2,TRBJ2-1,NA
TGTGCCAGCAGCAGACAGGGGAATCGTGAAGCTTTCTTT,CASSRQGNREAFF,TRBV28,TRBD1,TRBJ1-1,NA
TGTGCCAGCAGCTTAGGGGCGGGGGGATCAGATACGCAGTATTTT,CASSLGAGGSDTQYF,TRBV7-7,TRBD2,TRBJ2-3,NA
TGTGCCAGCAGTGACGGGACAGTAGGTAGGGAGACCCAGTACTTC,CASSDGTVGRETQYF,TRBV6-1,TRBD1,TRBJ2-5,NA
TGCGCCAGCATGCCTCTGAGAGAGAACACTGAAGCTTTCTTT,CASMPLRENTEAFF,TRBV10-2,NA,TRBJ1-1,NA
TGTGCCAGCAGCTTGGTGGACAGACAAGAGACCCAGTACTTC,CASSLVDRQETQYF,TRBV7-7,NA,TRBJ2-5,NA
TGTGCCAGCAGTTCCGGACAGATTAACACTGAAGCTTTCTTT,CASSSGQINTEAFF,TRBV6-5,NA,TRBJ1-1,NA
TGTGCCAGCAGTACCTCCGGGACAGGGAATTCACCCCTCCACTTT,CASSTSGTGNSPLHF,TRBV28,TRBD1,TRBJ1-6,NA
TGTGCCAGTAGAACAGGGCGTTATAGCAATCAGCCCCAGCATTTT,CASRTGRYSNQPQHF,TRBV19,NA,TRBJ1-5,few
TGCAGCGTTGACTTGGCAGGGGTCTCGATTAACACTGAAGCTTTCTTT,CSVDLAGVSINTEAFF,TRBV29-1,NA,TRBJ1-1,NA
TGCGCCAGCAGTGAGCATAACACTGAAGCTTTCTTT,CASSEHNTEAFF,TRBV10-2,NA,TRBJ1-1,NA
TGTGCCAGCAGCCCCCGGGGGGGCAGGTTATCTGAGCAGTTCTTC,CASSPRGGRLSEQFF,TRBV11-3,TRBD2,TRBJ2-1,once
TGCAGTGCTAGTACTAGCGGAGTTAGCACAGATACGCAGTATTTT,CSASTSGVSTDTQYF,TRBV20-1,TRBD2,TRBJ2-3,NA
TGCGCCAGCAGCCAAGCCAGCGGGAGGGGGGCAATTGAGCAGTTCTTC,CASSQASGRGAIEQFF,TRBV4-1,TRBD2,TRBJ2-1,NA
TGTGCCAGCAGTTTCGACAGGGATAGTTACAATGAGCAGTTCTTC,CASSFDRDSYNEQFF,TRBV5-6,TRBD1,TRBJ2-1,NA